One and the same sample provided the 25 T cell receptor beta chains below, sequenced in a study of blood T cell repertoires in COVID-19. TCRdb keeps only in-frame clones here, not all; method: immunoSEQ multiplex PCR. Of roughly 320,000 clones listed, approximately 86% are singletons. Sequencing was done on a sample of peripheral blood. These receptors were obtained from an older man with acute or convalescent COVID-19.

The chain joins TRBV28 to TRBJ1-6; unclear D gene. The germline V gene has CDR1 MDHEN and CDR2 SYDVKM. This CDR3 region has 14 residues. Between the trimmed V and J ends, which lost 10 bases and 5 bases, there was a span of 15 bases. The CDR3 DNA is TGTGCCACCCGAAACAGACCTAATAATTCACCCCTCCACTTT. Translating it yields CATRNRPNNSPLHF. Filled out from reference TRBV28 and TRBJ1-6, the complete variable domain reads DVKVTQSSRYLVKRTGEKVFLECVQDMDHENMFWYRQDPGLGLRLIYFSYDVKMKEKGDIPEGYSVSREKKERFSLILESASTNQTSMYLCATRNRPNNSPLHFGNGTRLTVT.

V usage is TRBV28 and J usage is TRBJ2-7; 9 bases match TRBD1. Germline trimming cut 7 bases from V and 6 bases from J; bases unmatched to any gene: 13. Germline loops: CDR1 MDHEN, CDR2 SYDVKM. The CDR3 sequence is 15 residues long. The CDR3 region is CASTDGGTGSREQYF. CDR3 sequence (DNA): TGTGCCAGCACCGACGGCGGGACAGGGAGTCGCGAGCAGTACTTC.

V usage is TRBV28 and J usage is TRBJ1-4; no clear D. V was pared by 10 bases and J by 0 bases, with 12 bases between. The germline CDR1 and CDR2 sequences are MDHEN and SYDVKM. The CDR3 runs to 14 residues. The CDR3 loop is CATISGATNEKLFF. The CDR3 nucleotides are TGTGCCACCATAAGCGGAGCAACTAATGAAAAACTGTTTTTT.

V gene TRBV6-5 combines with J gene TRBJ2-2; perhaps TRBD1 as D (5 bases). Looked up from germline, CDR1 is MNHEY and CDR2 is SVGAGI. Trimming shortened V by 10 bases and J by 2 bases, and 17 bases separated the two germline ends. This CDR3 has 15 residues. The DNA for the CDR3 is TGTGCCAAGGACCCGAGACAGCCTAACACCGGGGAGCTGTTTTTT. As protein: CAKDPRQPNTGELFF.

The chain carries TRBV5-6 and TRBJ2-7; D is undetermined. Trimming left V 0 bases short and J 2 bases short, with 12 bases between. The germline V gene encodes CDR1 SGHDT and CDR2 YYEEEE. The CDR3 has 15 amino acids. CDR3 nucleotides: TGTGCCAGCAGCTTGGTGCTCCATGCGACCTACGAGCAGTACTTC. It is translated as CASSLVLHATYEQYF.

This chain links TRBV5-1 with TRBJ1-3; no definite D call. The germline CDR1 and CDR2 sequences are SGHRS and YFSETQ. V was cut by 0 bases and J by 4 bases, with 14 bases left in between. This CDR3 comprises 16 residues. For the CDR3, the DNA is TGCGCCAGCAGCTTGGACCCGACACGGGGAGGAAACACCATATATTTT. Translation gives CASSLDPTRGGNTIYF.

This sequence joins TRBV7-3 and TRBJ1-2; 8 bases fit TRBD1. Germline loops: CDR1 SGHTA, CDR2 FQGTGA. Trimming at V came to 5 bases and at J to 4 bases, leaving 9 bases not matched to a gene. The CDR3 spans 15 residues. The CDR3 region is CASSEAGGAAYGYTF. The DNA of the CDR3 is TGTGCCAGCAGCGAGGCAGGGGGCGCAGCCTATGGCTACACCTTC.

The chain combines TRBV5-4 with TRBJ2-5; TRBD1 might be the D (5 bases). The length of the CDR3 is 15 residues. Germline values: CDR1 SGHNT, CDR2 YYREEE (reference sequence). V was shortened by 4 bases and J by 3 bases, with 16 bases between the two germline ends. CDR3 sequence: CASSQRDSLKETQYF. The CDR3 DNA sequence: TGTGCCAGCAGCCAACGTGACAGTTTAAAAGAGACCCAGTACTTC.

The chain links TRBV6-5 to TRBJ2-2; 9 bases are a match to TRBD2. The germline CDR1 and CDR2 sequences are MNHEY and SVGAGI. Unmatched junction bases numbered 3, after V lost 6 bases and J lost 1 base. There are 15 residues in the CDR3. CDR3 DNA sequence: TGTGCCAGCAGCCAACTAGCGGGGAACACCGGGGAGCTGTTTTTT. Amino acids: CASSQLAGNTGELFF.

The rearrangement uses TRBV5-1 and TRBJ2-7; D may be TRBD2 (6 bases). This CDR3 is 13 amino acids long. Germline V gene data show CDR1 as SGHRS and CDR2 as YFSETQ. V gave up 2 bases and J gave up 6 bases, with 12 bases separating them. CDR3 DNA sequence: TGCGCCAGCAGCTTTCAGGGAGGAACCGAGCAGTACTTC. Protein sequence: CASSFQGGTEQYF.

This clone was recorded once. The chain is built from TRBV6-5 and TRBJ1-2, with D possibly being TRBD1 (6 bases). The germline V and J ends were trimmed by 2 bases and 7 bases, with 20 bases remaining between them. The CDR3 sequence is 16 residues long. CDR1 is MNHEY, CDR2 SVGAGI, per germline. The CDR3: CASSYTTEQGSRGYTF. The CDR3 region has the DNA TGTGCCAGCAGTTACACTACAGAACAGGGAAGTCGTGGCTACACCTTC.

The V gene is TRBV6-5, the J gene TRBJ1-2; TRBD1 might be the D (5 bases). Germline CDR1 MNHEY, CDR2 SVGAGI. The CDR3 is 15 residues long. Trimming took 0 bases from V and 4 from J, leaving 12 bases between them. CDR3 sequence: CASSYSEGIGYGYTF. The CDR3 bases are TGTGCCAGCAGTTACTCGGAGGGGATCGGCTATGGCTACACCTTC.

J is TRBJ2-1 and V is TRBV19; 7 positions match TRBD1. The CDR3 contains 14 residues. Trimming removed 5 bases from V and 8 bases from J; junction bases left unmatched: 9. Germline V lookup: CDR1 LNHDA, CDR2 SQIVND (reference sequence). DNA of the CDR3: TGTGCCAGTAGTTTACAGGGGATAGGACATGAGCAGTTCTTC. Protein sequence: CASSLQGIGHEQFF. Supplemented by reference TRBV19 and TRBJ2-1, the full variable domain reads DGGITQSPKYLFRKEGQNVTLSCEQNLNHDAMYWYRQDPGQGLRLIYYSQIVNDFQKGDIAEGYSVSREKKESFPLTVTSAQKNPTAFYLCASSLQGIGHEQFFGPGTRLTVL.

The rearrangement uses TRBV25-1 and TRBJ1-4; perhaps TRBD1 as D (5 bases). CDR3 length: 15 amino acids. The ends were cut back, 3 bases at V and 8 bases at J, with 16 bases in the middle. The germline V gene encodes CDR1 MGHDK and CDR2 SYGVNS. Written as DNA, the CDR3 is TGTGCCAGCAGTGATGGGACTTTTTCGGGAGAAAAACTGTTTTTT. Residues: CASSDGTFSGEKLFF.

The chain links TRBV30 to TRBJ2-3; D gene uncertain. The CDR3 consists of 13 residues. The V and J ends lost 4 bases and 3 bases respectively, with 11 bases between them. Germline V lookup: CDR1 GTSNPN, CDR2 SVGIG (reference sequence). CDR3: CAWTRLRTDTQYF. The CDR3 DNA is TGTGCCTGGACTAGACTGCGTACAGATACGCAGTATTTT.

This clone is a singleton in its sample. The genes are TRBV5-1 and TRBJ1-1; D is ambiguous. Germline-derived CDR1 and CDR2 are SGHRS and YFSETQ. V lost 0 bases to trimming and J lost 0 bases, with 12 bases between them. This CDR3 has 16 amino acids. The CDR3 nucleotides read TGCGCCAGCAGCTTGGGGAGTACGGCGGTGAACACTGAAGCTTTCTTT. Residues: CASSLGSTAVNTEAFF.

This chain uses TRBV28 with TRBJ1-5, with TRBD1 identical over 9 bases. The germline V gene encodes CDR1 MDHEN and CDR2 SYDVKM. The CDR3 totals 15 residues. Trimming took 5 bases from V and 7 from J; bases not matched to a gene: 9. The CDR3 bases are TGTGCCAGCAGTCCACCAACAGGGGGCCGACAGCCCCAGCATTTT. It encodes CASSPPTGGRQPQHF. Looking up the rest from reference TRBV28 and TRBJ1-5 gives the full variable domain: DVKVTQSSRYLVKRTGEKVFLECVQDMDHENMFWYRQDPGLGLRLIYFSYDVKMKEKGDIPEGYSVSREKKERFSLILESASTNQTSMYLCASSPPTGGRQPQHFGDGTRLSIL.

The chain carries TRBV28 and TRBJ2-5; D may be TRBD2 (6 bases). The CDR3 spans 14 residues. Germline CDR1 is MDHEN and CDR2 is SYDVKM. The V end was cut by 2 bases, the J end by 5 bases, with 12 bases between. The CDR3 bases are TGTGCCAGCAGTTTAAGTTCGGGGGTTGAGACCCAGTACTTC. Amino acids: CASSLSSGVETQYF.

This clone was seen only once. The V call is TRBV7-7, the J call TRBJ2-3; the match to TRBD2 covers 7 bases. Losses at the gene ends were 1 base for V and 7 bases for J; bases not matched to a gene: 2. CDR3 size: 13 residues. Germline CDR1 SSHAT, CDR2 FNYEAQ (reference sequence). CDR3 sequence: CASSLGLAHTQYF. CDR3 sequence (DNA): TGTGCCAGCAGCTTAGGACTAGCTCATACGCAGTATTTT. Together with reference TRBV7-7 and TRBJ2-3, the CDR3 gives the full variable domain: GAGVSQSPRYKVTKRGQDVTLRCDPISSHATLYWYQQALGQGPEFLTYFNYEAQPDKSGLPSDRFSAERPEGSISTLTIQRTEQRDSAMYRCASSLGLAHTQYFGPGTRLTVL.

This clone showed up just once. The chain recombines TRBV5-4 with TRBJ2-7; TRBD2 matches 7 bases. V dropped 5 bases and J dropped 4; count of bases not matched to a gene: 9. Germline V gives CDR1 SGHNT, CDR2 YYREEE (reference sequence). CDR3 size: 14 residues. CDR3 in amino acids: CASRREGLIYEQYF. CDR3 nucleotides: TGTGCCAGCAGACGCGAGGGACTAATATACGAGCAGTACTTC.

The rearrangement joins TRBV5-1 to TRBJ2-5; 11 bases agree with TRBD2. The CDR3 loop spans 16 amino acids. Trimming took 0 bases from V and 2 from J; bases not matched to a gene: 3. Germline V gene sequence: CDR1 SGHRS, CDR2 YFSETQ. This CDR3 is CASSLGLAGYQETQYF. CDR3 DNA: TGCGCCAGCAGCTTGGGACTAGCGGGATATCAAGAGACCCAGTACTTC. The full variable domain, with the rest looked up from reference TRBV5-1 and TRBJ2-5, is KAGVTQTPRYLIKTRGQQVTLSCSPISGHRSVSWYQQTPGQGLQFLFEYFSETQRNKGNFPGRFSGRQFSNSRSEMNVSTLELGDSALYLCASSLGLAGYQETQYFGPGTRLLVL.

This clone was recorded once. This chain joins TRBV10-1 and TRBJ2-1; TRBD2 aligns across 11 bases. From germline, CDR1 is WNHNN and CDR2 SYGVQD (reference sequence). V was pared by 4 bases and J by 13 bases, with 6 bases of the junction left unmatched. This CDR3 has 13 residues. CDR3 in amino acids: CASSGIAGGYQFF. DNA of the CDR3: TGCGCCAGCAGTGGGATAGCGGGAGGGTATCAGTTCTTC.

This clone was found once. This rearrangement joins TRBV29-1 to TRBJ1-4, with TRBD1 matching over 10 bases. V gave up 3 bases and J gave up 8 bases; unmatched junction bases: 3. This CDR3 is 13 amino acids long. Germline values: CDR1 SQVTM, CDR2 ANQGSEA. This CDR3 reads CSVEGTGDEKLFF. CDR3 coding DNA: TGCAGCGTTGAGGGGACAGGGGACGAAAAACTGTTTTTT.

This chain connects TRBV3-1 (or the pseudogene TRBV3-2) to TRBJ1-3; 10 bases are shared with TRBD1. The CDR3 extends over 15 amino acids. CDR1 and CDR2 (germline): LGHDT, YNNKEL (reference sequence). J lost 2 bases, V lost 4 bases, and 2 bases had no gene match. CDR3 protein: CASSLTGGPGNTIYF. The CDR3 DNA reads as TGTGCCAGCAGCCTGACAGGGGGCCCTGGAAACACCATATATTTT.

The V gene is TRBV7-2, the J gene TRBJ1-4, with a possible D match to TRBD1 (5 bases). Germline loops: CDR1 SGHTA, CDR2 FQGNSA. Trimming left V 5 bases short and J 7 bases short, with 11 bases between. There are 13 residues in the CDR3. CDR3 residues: CASSRHQGEKLFF. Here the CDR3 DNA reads TGTGCCAGCAGCAGACACCAGGGTGAAAAACTGTTTTTT.